Described below is a single T cell receptor beta chain sequence and its context. Its antigen is not identified. The same CDR3 can be traced to other DNA sequences in this sample. Tumor samples were obtained before definitive surgery or chemotherapy. These data come from a study of high-grade serous ovarian cancer treatment subgroups. On the study more broadly: Samples averaged roughly 14,000 reads and thousands of unique TCR beta rearrangements. Whole-study results and caveats: TCR clonal relatedness correlated positively with neoantigen level. Tumors within one patient showed repertoire similarity of roughly 0.11 to 0.79.

CDR3 size: 13 residues. Trimming shortened V by 4 bases and J by 4 bases, and 10 bases separated the two germline ends. CDR1 and CDR2 (germline): MNHEY, SMNVEV (reference sequence). Clones were read by immunoSEQ multiplex PCR, and TCRdb kept only the in-frame ones, dropping some. The data show 19,000 or so clones, with around 74% seen just once and about 6.5% held by the top ten. The sequencing input was tumor tissue. The V call is TRBV27, the J call TRBJ1-2; no reliable D call. This TCR was recovered from a human donor with high-grade serous ovarian cancer. The CDR3 loop reads CASSSGDPYGYTF. Written as DNA, the CDR3 is TGTGCCAGCAGTTCCGGGGATCCCTATGGCTACACCTTC.